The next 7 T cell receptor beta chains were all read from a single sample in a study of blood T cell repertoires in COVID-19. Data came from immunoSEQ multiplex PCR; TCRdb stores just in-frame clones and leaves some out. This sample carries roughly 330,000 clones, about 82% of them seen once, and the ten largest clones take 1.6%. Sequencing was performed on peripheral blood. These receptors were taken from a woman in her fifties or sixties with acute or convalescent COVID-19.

This CDR3 is CASSNPAQGTNVLTF. DNA of the CDR3: TGTGCCAGCAGTAACCCCGCACAGGGGACCAACGTCCTGACTTTC. The chain joins TRBV28 to TRBJ2-6; 7 nucleotides agree with TRBD1. The CDR3 has 15 amino acids. V was pared by 5 bases and J by 8 bases, with 9 bases of the junction left unmatched. The V gene's germline CDR1 is MDHEN and CDR2 SYDVKM.

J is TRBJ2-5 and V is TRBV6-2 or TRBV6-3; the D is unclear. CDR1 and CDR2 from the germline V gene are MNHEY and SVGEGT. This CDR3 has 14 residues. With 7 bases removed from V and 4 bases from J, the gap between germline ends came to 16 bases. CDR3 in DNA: TGTGCCAGCACCCCACAGAGCCTTCGAGAGACCCAGTACTTC. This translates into CASTPQSLRETQYF.

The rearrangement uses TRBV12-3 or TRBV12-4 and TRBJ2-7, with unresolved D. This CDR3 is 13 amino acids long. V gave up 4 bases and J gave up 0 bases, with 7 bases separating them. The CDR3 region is CASSSRFSYEQYF. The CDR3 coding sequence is TGTGCCAGCAGTTCCAGGTTCTCCTACGAGCAGTACTTC.

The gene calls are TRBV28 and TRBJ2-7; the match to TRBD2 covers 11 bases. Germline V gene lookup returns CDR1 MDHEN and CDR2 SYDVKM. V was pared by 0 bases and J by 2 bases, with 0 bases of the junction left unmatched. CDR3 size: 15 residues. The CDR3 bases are TGTGCCAGCAGTTTATGGACTAGCGGGACCTACGAGCAGTACTTC. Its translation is CASSLWTSGTYEQYF.

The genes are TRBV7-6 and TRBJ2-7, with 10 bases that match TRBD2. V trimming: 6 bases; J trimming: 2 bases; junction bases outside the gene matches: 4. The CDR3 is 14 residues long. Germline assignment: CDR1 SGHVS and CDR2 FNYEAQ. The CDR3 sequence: CASRETSGAYEQYF. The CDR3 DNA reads TGTGCCAGCAGAGAAACTAGCGGGGCCTACGAGCAGTACTTC.

The CDR3 is CASSPGQLVEQFF. CDR3 DNA sequence: TGTGCCAGCAGTCCGGGACAGCTCGTGGAGCAGTTCTTC. The chain joins TRBV21-1 to TRBJ2-1; the DNA was not used to check the table's D call, TRBD1. TRBV21-1 is reported as a pseudogene. The CDR3 consists of 13 residues.

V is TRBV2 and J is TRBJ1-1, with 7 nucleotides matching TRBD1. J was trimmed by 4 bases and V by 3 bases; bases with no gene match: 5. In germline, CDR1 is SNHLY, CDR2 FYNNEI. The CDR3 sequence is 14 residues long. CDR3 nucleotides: TGTGCCAGCAGTGAGGTCCAGGGGGTCACTGAAGCTTTCTTT. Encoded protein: CASSEVQGVTEAFF.